This section outlines one T cell receptor (beta chain) sequence together with its context. What it binds is not known. Before any sequencing was done, the ViraFEST assay used viral peptide pools to expand antigen-specific CD4+ T cells. Culturing for 10 to 11 days preceded CD4+ T cell isolation. This individual contracted SARS-CoV-2 between March and December 2020, as verified by PCR. Half-medium changes using IL-2 medium occurred on days 3 and 7. This specimen comes from a study of vaccination effects on CD4 cells after COVID-19. About the research overall: Each participant was administered two doses of either the BNT162b2 or the mRNA-1273 vaccine.

Some clones are missing from TCRdb's copy, which holds only in-frame ones; the method was immunoSEQ multiplex PCR. The sample has fewer than 25,000 clones; approximately 76% are singletons. This TCR came from a human donor who had a prior SARS-CoV-2 infection. The starting material was CD4+ T cells from PBMCs cultured with SARS-CoV-2 spike peptides, obtained before COVID-19 vaccination.

The CDR3 sequence: CASSERQGLAHTDTQYF. The CDR3 nucleotides read TGTGCCAGCAGTGAACGACAAGGACTAGCACACACAGATACGCAGTATTTT. The rearrangement uses TRBV25-1 and TRBJ2-3; 8 nucleotides align to TRBD2. The trim removed 2 bases at V and 2 bases at J, leaving 9 bases unmatched. The germline gives CDR1 MGHDK, CDR2 SYGVNS. The length of the CDR3 is 17 residues.